Below, 28 T cell receptor beta chains from the same sample are listed, as sequenced in a study of blood T cell repertoires in COVID-19 (TCRdb year 2020). The library was built by means of the immunoSEQ multiplex PCR assay. TCRdb stores this immuneACCESS table with in-frame sequences only. Part of the clones is absent; in the studies checked, under half of the shortfall reflects unresolved V genes, and no reason is known for the rest. The sample table shows approximately 70,000 clones, and about four fifths are seen once. The ten largest clones represent around 4.4% of the sample. Sequenced material: peripheral blood. All receptors derive from an older woman with acute or convalescent COVID-19.

The V gene is TRBV20-1, the J gene TRBJ1-1; the D gene is possibly TRBD1 (5 bases). The CDR3 has 15 residues. From germline, CDR1 is DFQATT and CDR2 SNEGSKA (reference sequence). Trimming stripped 3 bases from V and 1 base from J, with 15 bases between. CDR3 in amino acids: CSASVMGLRNTEAFF. The CDR3, as DNA: TGCAGTGCTAGTGTAATGGGACTCAGGAACACTGAAGCTTTCTTT.

V usage is TRBV10-2 and J usage is TRBJ2-3, with 8 bases identical to TRBD1. Germline-derived CDR1 and CDR2 are WSHSY and SAAADI. This CDR3 region has 14 residues. V lost 7 bases and J lost 6; bases outside the gene matches: 9. The CDR3 nucleotides read TGCGCCAGCACCCAGGACAGGGAAGGCGATACGCAGTATTTT. Protein product: CASTQDREGDTQYF.

This clone was counted between two and nine times. The gene calls are TRBV6-1 and TRBJ2-3, with 14 bases that match TRBD2. The CDR3 contains 18 residues. With 4 bases clipped from V and 5 bases from J, the junction kept 11 bases outside the gene matches. Germline V gene lookup returns CDR1 MNHNS and CDR2 SASEGT. The CDR3 coding sequence is TGTGCCAGCAGTGTACATGGGACTAGCGGGGGCCCGCGAGATACGCAGTATTTT. It specifies CASSVHGTSGGPRDTQYF.

The genes are TRBV7-9 and TRBJ1-1; no clear D. This CDR3 region has 15 residues. The ends were cut back, 5 bases at V and 1 base at J, with 14 bases in the middle. Germline CDR1 and CDR2: SEHNR and FQNEAQ (reference sequence). The CDR3 bases are TGTGCCAGCAGCCCATCGGACTCAAAGAACACTGAAGCTTTCTTT. Encoded protein: CASSPSDSKNTEAFF.

This clone came up a few times. The chain employs TRBV7-2 and TRBJ2-1, with 7 bases matching TRBD2. The CDR3 is 17 amino acids. CDR1 and CDR2 (germline): SGHTA, FQGNSA. The junction had 9 bases not matched to a gene; V was cut back by 1 base and J by 3 bases. CDR3 coding DNA: TGTGCCAGCAGCTTAGGTGGGGGGGAGATCATCTACAATGAGCAGTTCTTC. It encodes CASSLGGGEIIYNEQFF.

This clone appeared once. The chain employs TRBV4-2 and TRBJ1-2, with a weak D call TRBD1 (5 bases). Per germline, CDR1 LGHNA and CDR2 YNFKEQ. V lost 8 bases and J 3 bases, leaving 13 bases between the germline ends. The CDR3 sequence is 13 residues long. DNA of the CDR3: TGTGCCAGCGGAGGGCAGGGTGACTATGGCTACACCTTC. It encodes CASGGQGDYGYTF.

The chain uses TRBV6-6 and TRBJ1-5; a weak D match, TRBD1 (5 bases). The CDR3 contains 15 residues. Germline-derived CDR1 and CDR2 are MNHNY and SVGAGI (reference sequence). Trimming cost V 6 bases and J 4 bases, with 16 bases left between them. CDR3: CASSRDYRHNQPQHF. DNA for the CDR3: TGTGCCAGCAGCAGGGATTACCGTCATAATCAGCCCCAGCATTTT.

The chain employs TRBV9 and TRBJ2-3; 8 nucleotides match TRBD2. J gave up 6 bases and V 0 bases, and 6 bases lay outside the gene matches. This CDR3 comprises 15 residues. Germline V gene sequence: CDR1 SGDLS, CDR2 YYNGEE. The CDR3, as DNA: TGTGCCAGCAGCGTAGCGGCGGGGGGCCTCGATACGCAGTATTTT. It codes for CASSVAAGGLDTQYF.

The V gene is TRBV27, the J gene TRBJ1-1, with 10 bases identical to TRBD1. This CDR3 contains 15 residues. V gave up 5 bases and J gave up 5 bases; unmatched junction bases: 8. The germline CDR1 and CDR2 sequences are MNHEY and SMNVEV (reference sequence). Written as DNA, the CDR3 is TGTGCCAGCAGTGTAGGGACAGGGGTTCGGACTGAAGCTTTCTTT. Its translation: CASSVGTGVRTEAFF.

This chain uses TRBV5-6 with TRBJ2-3; D perhaps matches TRBD1 (5 bases). Trimming stripped 0 bases from V and 5 bases from J, with 10 bases between. This CDR3 contains 14 residues. Germline CDR1 SGHDT, CDR2 YYEEEE. DNA of the CDR3: TGTGCCAGCAGCTTGGAGGGGCTTGGAGATACGCAGTATTTT. It codes for CASSLEGLGDTQYF.

V and J are TRBV5-1 and TRBJ2-1; D ambiguous. The V end was cut by 0 bases, the J end by 8 bases, with 6 bases between. The CDR3 has 12 amino acids. Germline assignment: CDR1 SGHRS and CDR2 YFSETQ. The CDR3 DNA reads as TGCGCCAGCAGCTTGGACCGAGATGAGCAGTTCTTC. Its protein product is CASSLDRDEQFF.

The chain is built from TRBV4-2 and TRBJ1-2; TRBD1 agrees at 10 bases. This CDR3 spans 15 amino acids. The germline gives CDR1 LGHNA, CDR2 YNFKEQ. The J segment lost 8 bases and the V segment lost 0 bases, leaving 6 bases of the junction unmatched. CDR3 residues: CASSQEGTGARGYTF. The CDR3 coding sequence is TGTGCCAGCAGCCAAGAGGGGACAGGGGCTAGAGGCTACACCTTC.

The chain is built from TRBV9 and TRBJ1-1, with TRBD1 as a possible D gene (5 bases). This CDR3 has 15 residues. Germline CDR1 reads SGDLS; CDR2 reads YYNGEE. Trimming took off 1 base at V and 1 base at J, with 11 bases between the two ends. DNA for the CDR3: TGTGCCAGCAGCGTATCCGGCAGGGCGAACACTGAAGCTTTCTTT. It specifies CASSVSGRANTEAFF.

A single count supports this clone. The chain combines TRBV6-5 with TRBJ2-3; TRBD1 might be the D (6 bases). Germline CDR1 is MNHEY and CDR2 is SVGAGI. CDR3 size: 13 residues. The V and J ends lost 7 bases and 6 bases respectively, with 14 bases between them. This CDR3 is CASTPGQRDTQYF. The CDR3 nucleotides are TGTGCCAGCACTCCGGGACAACGGGATACGCAGTATTTT.

The genes are TRBV2 and TRBJ1-3; no clear D gene. V was pared by 3 bases and J by 0 bases, with 6 bases between. Germline V gene lookup returns CDR1 SNHLY and CDR2 FYNNEI. The CDR3 totals 14 residues. The CDR3: CASSEQASGNTIYF. The CDR3 DNA is TGTGCCAGCAGTGAGCAGGCCTCTGGAAACACCATATATTTT.

The chain links TRBV6-5 to TRBJ2-3; 8 bases align to TRBD2. CDR1 is MNHEY, CDR2 SVGAGI, per germline. V shed 2 bases and J 5 bases; nucleotides not matched to a gene: 9. This CDR3 spans 16 amino acids. In DNA, the CDR3 is TGTGCCAGCAGTTACCTTGAGCGGGGGAAGGGAGATACGCAGTATTTT. Translated: CASSYLERGKGDTQYF.

This rearrangement joins TRBV14 to TRBJ2-2; possibly TRBD1 for D (5 bases). Between the trimmed V and J ends, which lost 2 bases and 7 bases, there was a span of 8 bases. This CDR3 contains 13 residues. Germline V CDR1 and CDR2: SGHDN, FVKESK. The CDR3 DNA follows: TGTGCCAGCAGCCAAACAGGAATCGGGGAGCTGTTTTTT. It is translated as CASSQTGIGELFF.

In nucleotides, the CDR3 is TGTGCCAGCTCACCAGTCTCCGTGGCACAGGGGGGAAACTATGGCTACACCTTC. Translated: CASSPVSVAQGGNYGYTF. V and J are TRBV18 and TRBJ1-2; 8 nucleotides align to TRBD1. The CDR3 consists of 18 residues. The ends lost 2 bases at V and 2 bases at J; junction bases unmatched: 13. CDR1 KGHSH and CDR2 LQKENI come from the germline V gene.

This sequence joins TRBV2 and TRBJ1-2, with D possibly TRBD1 on 6 matching bases. V lost 6 bases and J lost 7, with 9 bases in between. This CDR3 contains 11 residues. Germline assignment: CDR1 SNHLY and CDR2 FYNNEI. Written as DNA, the CDR3 is TGTGCCAGCAGACAGGGTCCTGGCTACACCTTC. Translating gives CASRQGPGYTF.

CDR3 coding DNA: TGTGCCGGCCGAGGGGGACAGGGGGCGGATACGCAGTATTTT. This sequence encodes CAGRGGQGADTQYF. The chain links TRBV6-6 to TRBJ2-3; 12 positions match TRBD1. CDR1 and CDR2 (germline): MNHNY, SVGAGI (reference sequence). J gave up 6 bases and V 11 bases, and 9 bases lay outside the gene matches. The CDR3 loop spans 14 amino acids.

This clone occurred a few times. J is TRBJ2-3 and V is TRBV7-2, with D possibly matching TRBD1 (6 bases). This CDR3 has 15 residues. Germline assignment: CDR1 SGHTA and CDR2 FQGNSA. V was shortened by 2 bases and J by 2 bases, with 11 bases between the two germline ends. CDR3 in amino acids: CASSLRDISTDTQYF. The CDR3 nucleotides read TGTGCCAGCAGCTTACGGGACATTTCCACAGATACGCAGTATTTT.

The V and J genes are TRBV9 and TRBJ2-3; possible D gene TRBD2, 7 bases. Between the trimmed V and J ends, which lost 4 bases and 9 bases, there was a span of 21 bases. The length of the CDR3 is 15 residues. Per germline, CDR1 SGDLS and CDR2 YYNGEE. The CDR3 nucleotides read TGTGCCAGCAGCTCGAGGGAGGGCCCAGGGGCCACGCAGTATTTT. As protein: CASSSREGPGATQYF.

This clone appeared a single time. This chain uses TRBV3-1 (or the pseudogene TRBV3-2) with TRBJ2-3; 10 bases align to TRBD2. V dropped 4 bases and J dropped 1; count of bases not matched to a gene: 2. The CDR3 loop spans 15 amino acids. The germline V gene has CDR1 LGHDT and CDR2 YNNKEL (reference sequence). CDR3: CASSLGTSGTDTQYF. The CDR3 DNA reads TGTGCCAGCAGCCTCGGGACTAGCGGCACAGATACGCAGTATTTT.

The chain employs TRBV5-1 and TRBJ2-7; possibly TRBD1 for D (9 bases). The V gene's germline CDR1 is SGHRS and CDR2 YFSETQ. The CDR3 contains 15 residues. V was cut by 6 bases and J by 1 base, with 17 bases left in between. This CDR3 reads CASTPGGTGSYEQYF. CDR3 coding DNA: TGCGCCAGCACCCCGGGAGGGACAGGGTCCTACGAGCAGTACTTC.

CDR3 coding DNA: TGTGCCAGCAGCCAGGACAGGTTCTACACCTTC. Its protein is CASSQDRFYTF. The genes are TRBV3-1 (or the pseudogene TRBV3-2) and TRBJ1-2; the match to TRBD1 covers 7 bases. The germline V gene has CDR1 LGHDT and CDR2 YNNKEL (reference sequence). V shed 3 bases and J 10 bases; nucleotides not matched to a gene: 2. The CDR3 sequence is 11 residues long.

The genes are TRBV6-6 and TRBJ2-7; no definite D call. Germline CDR1 and CDR2: MNHNY and SVGAGI (reference sequence). The CDR3 totals 14 residues. Deletions cut 0 bases from V and 3 bases from J, with 9 bases between. Here the CDR3 reads CASSYSNPGYEQYF. CDR3 nucleotides: TGTGCCAGCAGTTACTCTAATCCGGGCTACGAGCAGTACTTC.

This chain joins TRBV7-9 and TRBJ1-5; 11 nucleotides agree with TRBD1. V trimming: 1 base; J trimming: 8 bases; junction bases outside the gene matches: 10. The CDR3 runs 17 residues. Germline CDR1 SEHNR, CDR2 FQNEAQ (reference sequence). The CDR3 sequence is CASSLGGGQGVSEPQHF. CDR3 DNA sequence: TGTGCCAGCAGCTTAGGCGGGGGACAGGGGGTTTCGGAGCCCCAGCATTTT.

The chain combines TRBV24-1 with TRBJ1-2; D is ambiguous. The CDR3 sequence is 14 residues long. The germline V and J ends were trimmed by 1 base and 4 bases, with 9 bases remaining between them. CDR1 is KGHDR and CDR2 is SFDVKD in the germline V gene. CDR3 in amino acids: CATSDFSVSYGYTF. The CDR3 DNA sequence: TGTGCCACCAGTGATTTTTCAGTATCCTATGGCTACACCTTC.